This T cell receptor (beta chain) was sequenced in a study of blood T cell repertoires in COVID-19 (dated by TCRdb to about 2020). Background for the entire study: The collaborator samples originated in the United States, Italy and Spain and spanned the acute and convalescent phases of COVID-19. The material from the prospective study consisted of cDNA or gDNA derived from T cells, B-cell-depleted T cells, or PBMCs. Deeply sampled blood TCRbeta repertoires from subjects exposed to, actively infected with, or recovered from COVID-19 were included in the dataset. The repertoires were released in a freely available public database intended as a resource for research on the immune response to SARS-CoV-2. The samples were drawn from two sources: the first 160 participants of the ongoing ImmuneRACE study, and over 950 subjects contributed by 6 global collaborators. Sample metadata almost always included a de-identified subject ID, COVID-19 status, age in years and sex. Where HLA class I and class II types were available, the types were taken from metadata supplied by the sample provider, not from assay-based typing. The full study reports these points: The quantity of clinical and demographic metadata differed by source and by participant and was supplied without curation.

Whole blood was collected in K2EDTA tubes by collaborating institutions according to the institutions' own protocols. For TCRbeta analysis, collaborators shipped samples in one of three forms: frozen whole blood, isolated PBMCs, or DNA extracted from either of those sample types. TCRbeta CDR3 regions were amplified from genomic DNA using the immunoSEQ Assay, a bias-controlled multiplex PCR. Regarding the original processing steps: Within the assay, amplification of reference gene primers was used to estimate how many nucleated cells each sample contained. To quantify the absolute abundance of each unique TCRbeta CDR3 rearrangement, sequence reads were collapsed and filtered. For each sample, productive Simpson clonality was calculated as the square root of Simpson's diversity index across productive rearrangements. TCRdb mirrors the immuneACCESS table, restricted to in-frame sequences. Some clones are absent from its copies; in checked studies, under half trace to an unresolved V gene, and the reason for the others is unknown. That table furnishes V, J and clone size, whereas the DNA furnished D and trimming. This sample holds about 200,000 clones; around 80% were observed only once. About 6.9% of the sample is taken by the ten largest.

On this clone itself: Which antigen it targets is not known. Base qualities are not recorded, but no much larger clone differs from it by a single base.

V drops 4 bases and J drops 3 bases, leaving 7 bases in between. Reading from cysteine to phenylalanine, the CDR3 counts 11 amino acids. CDR3 DNA is the only sequence kept; it has 33 bases, read in frame from the first base. From a lookup of the germline V gene (reference sequence), CDR1 and CDR2 are DFQATT and SNEGSKA. The V and J genes are TRBV20-1 and TRBJ2-7, with the D gene not clear enough to name. The receptor comes from a human donor with acute or convalescent COVID-19. The donor label of this sample is uncertain. Source material: peripheral blood. The CDR3: CSAILDYEQYF. Read as DNA, the sequence is TGCAGTGCTATACTCGACTACGAGCAGTACTTC.